These 15 T cell receptor beta chains share one sample of origin, sequenced in a study of identical twins' blood T cells. One entry per CDR3 protein, called by TCRdb with MiXCR from the 5' RACE reads. The table includes fewer than 450,000 distinct CDR3 sequences, about 28% detected once. Sequencing was performed on PBMCs. Receptors were obtained from a woman between 18 and 50 years old in good health.

V is TRBV28 and J is TRBJ2-1, with D perhaps TRBD1 (6 bases). The V gene's germline CDR1 is MDHEN and CDR2 SYDVKM. CDR3 length: 17 amino acids. The V gene lost 2 bases and the J gene lost 5 bases, with 19 bases spanning the gap. CDR3 in amino acids: CASSLGDRLYPNNEQFF. In DNA, the CDR3 is TGTGCCAGCAGTTTAGGAGACAGGCTGTATCCTAACAATGAGCAGTTCTTC.

V gene TRBV29-1 combines with J gene TRBJ1-3; weak D call: TRBD1 (5 bases). The CDR3 is 12 residues long. Germline loops: CDR1 SQVTM, CDR2 ANQGSEA. V lost 8 bases, J lost 5 bases, and 13 bases lay in between. CDR3 DNA sequence: TGCAGCTATTGGAGGGACCGAAACACCATATATTTT. Translation: CSYWRDRNTIYF. Filled out from reference TRBV29-1 and TRBJ1-3, the complete variable domain reads SAVISQKPSRDICQRGTSLTIQCQVDSQVTMMFWYRQQPGQSLTLIATANQGSEATYESGFVIDKFPISRPNLTFSTLTVSNMSPEDSSIYLCSYWRDRNTIYFGEGSWLTVV.

The chain uses TRBV3-1 and TRBJ1-1, with 7 bases matching TRBD1. The ends lost 4 bases at V and 11 bases at J; junction bases unmatched: 16. In germline, CDR1 is LGHDT, CDR2 YNNKEL (reference sequence). The CDR3 loop spans 15 amino acids. The CDR3 coding sequence is TGTGCCAGCAGCCCACGTTCAAACCACAGGGGTCGGGCTTTCTTT. Amino acid sequence: CASSPRSNHRGRAFF.

The CDR3 loop is CASTMTQGNTEAFF. Here the CDR3 DNA reads TGCGCCAGTACTATGACACAGGGGAACACTGAAGCTTTCTTT. The genes are TRBV5-1 and TRBJ1-1; TRBD1 might be the D (6 bases). Trimming shortened V by 8 bases and J by 1 base, and 15 bases separated the two germline ends. The germline V gene encodes CDR1 SGHRS and CDR2 YFSETQ. The CDR3 has 14 residues.

This chain links TRBV18 with TRBJ1-3; D remains unclear. Germline CDR1 is KGHSH and CDR2 is LQKENI. Trimming removed 2 bases from V and 7 bases from J, with 9 bases in between. The CDR3 length is 13 residues. In DNA form, the CDR3 reads TGTGCCAGCTCACCAGACCGTCGGAACACCATATATTTT. It codes for CASSPDRRNTIYF.

This clonotype was seen repeatedly, ten times or more. This chain uses TRBV6-2 or TRBV6-3 with TRBJ1-1; tentative D call: TRBD1 (5 bases). CDR1 is MNHEY, CDR2 SVGEGT, per germline. Between the trimmed V and J ends, which lost 0 bases and 5 bases, there was a span of 16 bases. This CDR3 is 16 amino acids long. CDR3 coding DNA: TGTGCCAGCAGTTACTCCCCTCGGGGGGGTGGGACTGAAGCTTTCTTT. This sequence encodes CASSYSPRGGGTEAFF.

The chain links TRBV6-5 to TRBJ1-1, with D tentatively TRBD1 (6 bases). V was clipped by 5 bases and J by 10 bases, with 17 bases between them. Germline values: CDR1 MNHEY, CDR2 SVGAGI. CDR3 length: 13 residues. The CDR3 region is CASSHPEKGGAFF. CDR3 bases: TGTGCCAGCAGTCACCCCGAAAAGGGGGGAGCTTTCTTT.

This clonotype was observed at least ten times. This chain uses TRBV6-5 with TRBJ1-6, with 7 bases that match TRBD1. V trimming: 6 bases; J trimming: 6 bases; junction bases outside the gene matches: 14. CDR1 is MNHEY and CDR2 is SVGAGI in the germline V gene. The CDR3 extends over 17 amino acids. Written as DNA, the CDR3 is TGTGCCAGCAGGCAACAACAGACAGGGTACCGTAATTCACCCCTCCACTTT. This translates into CASRQQQTGYRNSPLHF.

This clonotype was picked up many times. The CDR3 DNA reads TGCAGCGTTGAAAACGGGGAGAAGGGGTTGATCGATGAGCAGTTCTTC. Translation gives CSVENGEKGLIDEQFF. The chain uses TRBV29-1 and TRBJ2-1; D could derive from TRBD1 or TRBD2 (5 bases each). This CDR3 contains 16 residues. The germline V gene has CDR1 SQVTM and CDR2 ANQGSEA. The germline V and J ends were trimmed by 2 bases and 8 bases, with 22 bases remaining between them.

This clonotype was picked up a small number of times. A much more abundant neighbour one base away suggests this may be a read error. This chain joins TRBV20-1 and TRBJ1-2; 7 nucleotides line up with TRBD1. V was pared by 4 bases and J by 2 bases, with 1 base of the junction left unmatched. This CDR3 has 12 residues. CDR1 is DFQATT, CDR2 SNEGSKA, per germline (reference sequence). This CDR3 reads CSAIQGNYGYTF. The CDR3 nucleotides are TGCAGTGCTATACAGGGGAACTATGGCTACACCTTC.

The chain links TRBV20-1 to TRBJ2-2, with unresolved D. V lost 5 bases and J lost 4, with 11 bases in between. CDR1 and CDR2 from the germline V gene are DFQATT and SNEGSKA (reference sequence). This CDR3 has 13 residues. The CDR3 sequence is CSAGRSLTGELFF. The CDR3 DNA follows: TGCAGTGCTGGACGCTCGCTCACCGGGGAGCTGTTTTTT.

The genes are TRBV7-9 and TRBJ1-2, with TRBD1 identical over 7 bases. The V gene end was trimmed by 5 bases and the J gene end by 5 bases; junction bases not matched to a gene: 8. The germline gives CDR1 SEHNR, CDR2 FQNEAQ (reference sequence). The CDR3 has 14 residues. CDR3 DNA sequence: TGTGCCAGCAGCCCCAGACAGGGACTATATGGCTACACCTTC. It yields the protein CASSPRQGLYGYTF.

V is TRBV2 and J is TRBJ1-4; D is unclear. Germline lookup yields CDR1 SNHLY and CDR2 FYNNEI. CDR3 size: 15 residues. V was clipped by 4 bases and J by 5 bases, with 14 bases between them. The DNA of the CDR3 is TGTGCCAGCAGTGCCCCGGTACAGCTGAATGAAAAACTGTTTTTT. This encodes CASSAPVQLNEKLFF.

This clonotype was counted only a few times. This chain links TRBV4-3 with TRBJ1-1; 7 nucleotides align to TRBD1. From germline, CDR1 is LGHNA and CDR2 YSLEER. V dropped 0 bases and J dropped 6; count of bases not matched to a gene: 13. This CDR3 contains 17 residues. The CDR3 region has the DNA TGCGCCAGCAGCCAAGATTGGGACAGACCCTTAGGTGCTGAAGCTTTCTTT. This encodes CASSQDWDRPLGAEAFF.

V is TRBV6-2 or TRBV6-3 and J is TRBJ2-7; 7 bases fit TRBD2. The trim removed 7 bases at V and 4 bases at J, leaving 16 bases unmatched. Germline CDR1 and CDR2: MNHEY and SVGEGT. CDR3 length: 16 amino acids. CDR3 nucleotides: TGTGCCAGCACCAACGGGGGGACCTCCCCCCCTTACGAGCAGTACTTC. This sequence encodes CASTNGGTSPPYEQYF.